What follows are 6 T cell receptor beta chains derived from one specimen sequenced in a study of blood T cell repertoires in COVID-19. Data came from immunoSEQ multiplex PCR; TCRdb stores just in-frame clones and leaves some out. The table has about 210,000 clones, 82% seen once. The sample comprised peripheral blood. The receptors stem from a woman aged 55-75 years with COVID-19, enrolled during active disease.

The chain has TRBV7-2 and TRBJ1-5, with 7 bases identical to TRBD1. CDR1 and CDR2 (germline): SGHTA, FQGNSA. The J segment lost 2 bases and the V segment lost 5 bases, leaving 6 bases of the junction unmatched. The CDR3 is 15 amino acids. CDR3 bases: TGTGCCAGCAGCCCTGACAGGGCGGGCAATCAGCCCCAGCATTTT. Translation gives CASSPDRAGNQPQHF.

In nucleotides, the CDR3 is TGTGCCATCAGTGAGTCGAGGGCCACCGGGGAGCTGTTTTTT. This translates into CAISESRATGELFF. The rearrangement uses TRBV10-3 and TRBJ2-2, with a possible D match to TRBD2 (5 bases). V was trimmed by 0 bases and J by 4 bases, leaving 6 bases between them. This CDR3 contains 14 residues. The germline V gene has CDR1 ENHRY and CDR2 SYGVKD.

The CDR3: CSVETSGASNEQFF. As DNA, the CDR3 is TGCAGCGTTGAGACTAGCGGAGCCTCCAATGAGCAGTTCTTC. The chain has TRBV29-1 and TRBJ2-1; 9 nucleotides line up with TRBD2. The germline V gene encodes CDR1 SQVTM and CDR2 ANQGSEA. The V gene end was trimmed by 3 bases and the J gene end by 6 bases; junction bases not matched to a gene: 6. This CDR3 contains 14 residues.

CDR3 protein: CASSTVEQSQPQHF. The CDR3 DNA follows: TGTGCCAGTAGTACCGTTGAACAGAGCCAGCCCCAGCATTTT. The chain carries TRBV19 and TRBJ1-5; D is unresolved. Looked up from germline, CDR1 is LNHDA and CDR2 is SQIVND (reference sequence). Trimming cost V 4 bases and J 7 bases, with 14 bases left between them. This CDR3 spans 14 amino acids.

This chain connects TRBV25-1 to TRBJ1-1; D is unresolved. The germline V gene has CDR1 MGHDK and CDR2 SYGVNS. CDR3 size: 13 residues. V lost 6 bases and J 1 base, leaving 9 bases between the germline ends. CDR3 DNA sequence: TGTGCCAGCAGGGCACATACGAACACTGAAGCTTTCTTT. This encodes CASRAHTNTEAFF.

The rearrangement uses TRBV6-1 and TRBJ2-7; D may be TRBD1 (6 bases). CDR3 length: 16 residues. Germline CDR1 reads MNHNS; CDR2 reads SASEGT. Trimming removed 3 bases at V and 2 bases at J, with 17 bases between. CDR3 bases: TGTGCCAGCAGTGAGATTGGCCAGGGGCTCACCTACGAGCAGTACGTC. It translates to CASSEIGQGLTYEQYV.